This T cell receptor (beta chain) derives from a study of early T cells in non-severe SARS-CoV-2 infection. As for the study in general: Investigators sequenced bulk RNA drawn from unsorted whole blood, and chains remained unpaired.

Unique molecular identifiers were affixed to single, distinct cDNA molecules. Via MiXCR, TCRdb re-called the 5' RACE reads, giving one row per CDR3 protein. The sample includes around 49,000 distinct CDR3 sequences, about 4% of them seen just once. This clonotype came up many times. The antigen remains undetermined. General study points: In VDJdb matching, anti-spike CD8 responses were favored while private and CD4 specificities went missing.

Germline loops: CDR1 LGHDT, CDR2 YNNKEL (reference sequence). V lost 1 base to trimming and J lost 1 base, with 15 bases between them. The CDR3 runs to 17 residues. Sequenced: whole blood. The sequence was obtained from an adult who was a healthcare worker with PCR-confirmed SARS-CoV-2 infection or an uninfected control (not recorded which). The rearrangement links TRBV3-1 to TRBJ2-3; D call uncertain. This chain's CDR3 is CASSQGTVDFRTDTQYF. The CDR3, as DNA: TGTGCCAGCAGCCAAGGAACTGTAGACTTCCGCACAGATACGCAGTATTTT.